These T cell receptor beta chains were read from a single sample in a study of shared clonotypes between healthy human individuals. Method: immunoSEQ multiplex PCR; TCRdb's copy keeps in-frame clones and lacks some. The sample records about 510,000 clones, 90% to 96% being singletons. Sequencing was performed on naive CD4+ T cells sorted from blood. Receptor source: a woman aged 30 to 39 in good health. CDR3s include the opening cysteine and the closing phenylalanine or tryptophan. The D gene is left open where the match is weak. Where a row states a size, it is once, few, many or the class of an expanded clone; other rows omit it.

J: TRBJ2-3
D: TRBD2
size: .
V: TRBV5-1
DNA: TGCGCCAGCAGCCCCACGCTTACTAGCGAGGCAGATACGCAGTATTTT
CDR3: CASSPTLTSEADTQYF

J: TRBJ2-7
D: .
size: .
V: TRBV28
DNA: TGTGCCAGCCATGCGGACGGCTCCTACGAGCAGTACTTC
CDR3: CASHADGSYEQYF

J: TRBJ1-1
D: .
size: .
V: TRBV5-1
DNA: TGCGCCAGCAGCTTGGGAGAACTGAACACTGAAGCTTTCTTT
CDR3: CASSLGELNTEAFF

J: TRBJ2-3
D: .
size: .
V: TRBV19
DNA: TGTGCCAGTAGTATTAGACAGTCCATGGATACGCAGTATTTT
CDR3: CASSIRQSMDTQYF

J: TRBJ1-1
D: .
size: .
V: TRBV27
DNA: TGTGCCAGCAGTCTCCCCACAGGGAAGGTCGACACTGAAGCTTTCTTT
CDR3: CASSLPTGKVDTEAFF

J: TRBJ2-7
D: TRBD1
size: .
V: TRBV2
DNA: TGTGCCAGAGAGGACAGGGGCGGTGCCTACGAGCAGTACTTC
CDR3: CAREDRGGAYEQYF

J: TRBJ1-2
D: TRBD1
size: .
V: TRBV18
DNA: TGTGCCAGCTCACCTGGACAGGACTATGGCTACACCTTC
CDR3: CASSPGQDYGYTF

J: TRBJ1-2
D: .
size: .
V: TRBV18
DNA: TGTGCCAGCTCAAAAACAGGATCTGGCTACACCTTC
CDR3: CASSKTGSGYTF

J: TRBJ2-3
D: .
size: few
V: TRBV28
DNA: TGTGCCAGCAGTTTCCGGCATACGCAGTATTTT
CDR3: CASSFRHTQYF

J: TRBJ2-7
D: .
size: .
V: TRBV4-1
DNA: TGCGCCAGCAGCCAAGATATGGGGCCCCTCTACGAGCAGTACTTC
CDR3: CASSQDMGPLYEQYF

J: TRBJ2-2
D: .
size: .
V: TRBV18
DNA: TGTGCCAGCTCACGAAGGGAAGTCGGGGAGCTGTTTTTT
CDR3: CASSRREVGELFF

J: TRBJ2-7
D: TRBD2
size: .
V: TRBV6-5
DNA: TGTGCCAGCAGCTCCGGGAGGCAAACCTACGAGCAGTACTTC
CDR3: CASSSGRQTYEQYF

J: TRBJ2-5
D: TRBD1
size: .
V: TRBV5-4
DNA: TGTGCCAGCAGTAAGGGGGTAGGGGGCGCAGAGACCCAGTACTTC
CDR3: CASSKGVGGAETQYF